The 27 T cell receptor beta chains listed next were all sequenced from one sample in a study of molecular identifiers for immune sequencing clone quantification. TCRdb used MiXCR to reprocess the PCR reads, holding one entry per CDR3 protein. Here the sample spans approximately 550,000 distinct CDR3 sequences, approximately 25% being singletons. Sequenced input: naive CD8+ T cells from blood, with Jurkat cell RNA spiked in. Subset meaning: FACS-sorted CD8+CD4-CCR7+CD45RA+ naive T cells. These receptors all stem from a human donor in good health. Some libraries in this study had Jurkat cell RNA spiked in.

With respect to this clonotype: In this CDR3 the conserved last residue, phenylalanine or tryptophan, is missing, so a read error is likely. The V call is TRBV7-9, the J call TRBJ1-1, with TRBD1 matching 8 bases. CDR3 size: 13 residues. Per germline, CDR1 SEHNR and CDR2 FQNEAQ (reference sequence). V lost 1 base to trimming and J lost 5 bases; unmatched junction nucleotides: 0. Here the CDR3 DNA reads TGTGCCAGCAGCTTAGGACAGGGGACTGAAGCTTTCTTG. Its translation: CASSLGQGTEAFL.

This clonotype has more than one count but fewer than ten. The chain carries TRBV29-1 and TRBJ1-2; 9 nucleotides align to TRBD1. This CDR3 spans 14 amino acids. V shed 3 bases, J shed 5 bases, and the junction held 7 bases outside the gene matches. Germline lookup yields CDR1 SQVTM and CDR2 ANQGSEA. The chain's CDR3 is CSVDRTGEGYGYTF. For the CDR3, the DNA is TGCAGCGTTGATAGGACAGGGGAGGGATATGGCTACACCTTC.

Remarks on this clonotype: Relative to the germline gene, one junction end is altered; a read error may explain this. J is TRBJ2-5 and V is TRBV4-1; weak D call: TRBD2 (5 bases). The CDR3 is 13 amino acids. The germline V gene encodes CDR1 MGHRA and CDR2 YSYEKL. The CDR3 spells CAGSQDSGETQYF. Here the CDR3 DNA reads TGCGCCGGCAGCCAAGATTCGGGGGAGACCCAGTACTTC.

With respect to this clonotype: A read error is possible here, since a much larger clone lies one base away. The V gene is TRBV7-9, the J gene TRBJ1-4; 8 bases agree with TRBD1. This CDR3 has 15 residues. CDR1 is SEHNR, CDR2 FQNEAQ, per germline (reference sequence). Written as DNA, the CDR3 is TGTGCCAGCAGCGGCACAGGGGGAGCTAATGAAAAACTGGTTTTT. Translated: CASSGTGGANEKLVF.

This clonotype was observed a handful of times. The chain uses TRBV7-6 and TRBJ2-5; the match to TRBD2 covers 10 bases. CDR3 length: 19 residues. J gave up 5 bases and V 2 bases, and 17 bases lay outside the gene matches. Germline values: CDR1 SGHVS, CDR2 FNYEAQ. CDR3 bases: TGTGCCAGCAGCTTATCGTGGGGGGCGCCTAGCGGGAGATTGGAGACCCAGTACTTC. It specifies CASSLSWGAPSGRLETQYF.

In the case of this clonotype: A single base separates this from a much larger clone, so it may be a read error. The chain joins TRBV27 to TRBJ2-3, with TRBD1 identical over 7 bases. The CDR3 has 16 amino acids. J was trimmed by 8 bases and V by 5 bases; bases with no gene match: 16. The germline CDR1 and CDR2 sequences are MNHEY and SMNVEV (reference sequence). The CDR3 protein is CASSPISGQAHATQYF. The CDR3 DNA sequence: TGTGCCAGCAGTCCAATATCAGGACAGGCTCACGCTACGCAGTATTTT.

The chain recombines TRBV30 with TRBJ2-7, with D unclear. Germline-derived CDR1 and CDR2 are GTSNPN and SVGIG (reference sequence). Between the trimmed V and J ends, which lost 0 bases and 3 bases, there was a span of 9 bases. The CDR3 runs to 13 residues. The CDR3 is CAWSVRHGYEQYF. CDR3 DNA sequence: TGTGCCTGGAGTGTACGGCACGGCTACGAGCAGTACTTC.

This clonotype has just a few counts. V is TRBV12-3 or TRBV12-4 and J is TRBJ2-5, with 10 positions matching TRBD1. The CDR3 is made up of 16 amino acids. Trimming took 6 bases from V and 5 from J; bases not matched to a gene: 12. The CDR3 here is CASSNLQGQGLETQYF. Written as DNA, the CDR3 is TGTGCCAGCAGCAACCTTCAGGGACAGGGGTTGGAGACCCAGTACTTC.

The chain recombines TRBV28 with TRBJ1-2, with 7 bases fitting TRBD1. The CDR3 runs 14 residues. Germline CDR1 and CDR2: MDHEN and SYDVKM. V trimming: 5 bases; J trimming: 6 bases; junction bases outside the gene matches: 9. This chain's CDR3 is CASSLTGTVDGYTF. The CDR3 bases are TGTGCCAGCAGTCTCACCGGGACAGTGGATGGCTACACCTTC.

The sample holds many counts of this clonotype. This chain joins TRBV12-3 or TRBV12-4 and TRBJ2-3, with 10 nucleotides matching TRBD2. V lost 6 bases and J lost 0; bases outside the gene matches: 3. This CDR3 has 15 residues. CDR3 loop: CASRSTSGSTDTQYF. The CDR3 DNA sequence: TGTGCCAGCAGATCGACTAGCGGGAGCACAGATACGCAGTATTTT.

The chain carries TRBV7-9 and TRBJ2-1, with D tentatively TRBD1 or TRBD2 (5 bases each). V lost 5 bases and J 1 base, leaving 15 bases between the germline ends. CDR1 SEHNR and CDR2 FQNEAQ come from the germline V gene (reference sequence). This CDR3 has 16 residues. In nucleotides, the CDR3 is TGTGCCAGCAGCCCCCCTGGGGGTCCGTCCTACAATGAGCAGTTCTTC. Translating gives CASSPPGGPSYNEQFF.

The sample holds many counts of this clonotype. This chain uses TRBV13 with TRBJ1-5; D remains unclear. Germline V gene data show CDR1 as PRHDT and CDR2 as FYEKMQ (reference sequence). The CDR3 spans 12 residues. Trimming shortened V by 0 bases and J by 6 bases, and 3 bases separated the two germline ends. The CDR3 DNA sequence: TGTGCCAGCAGCTTAGGAATTCAGCCCCAGCATTTT. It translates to CASSLGIQPQHF.

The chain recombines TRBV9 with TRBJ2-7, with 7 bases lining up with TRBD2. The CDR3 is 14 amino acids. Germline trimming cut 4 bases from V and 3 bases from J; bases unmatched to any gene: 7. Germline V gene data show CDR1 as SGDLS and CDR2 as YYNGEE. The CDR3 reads CASSTTGTNYEQYF. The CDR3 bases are TGTGCCAGCAGCACCACCGGGACTAACTACGAGCAGTACTTC.

CDR3 residues: CASSFTGTGAHEQFF. The CDR3, as DNA: TGCGCCAGCAGCTTTACCGGGACAGGGGCGCATGAGCAGTTCTTC. The V and J genes are TRBV5-1 and TRBJ2-1; TRBD1 agrees at 10 bases. The germline V gene encodes CDR1 SGHRS and CDR2 YFSETQ. V was clipped by 2 bases and J by 8 bases; unmatched bases: 7. The CDR3 runs to 15 residues. The whole variable domain, filled in from reference TRBV5-1 and TRBJ2-1, reads KAGVTQTPRYLIKTRGQQVTLSCSPISGHRSVSWYQQTPGQGLQFLFEYFSETQRNKGNFPGRFSGRQFSNSRSEMNVSTLELGDSALYLCASSFTGTGAHEQFFGPGTRLTVL.

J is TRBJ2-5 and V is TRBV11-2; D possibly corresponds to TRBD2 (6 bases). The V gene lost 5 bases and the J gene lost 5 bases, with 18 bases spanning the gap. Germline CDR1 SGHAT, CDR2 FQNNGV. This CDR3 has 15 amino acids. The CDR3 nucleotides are TGTGCCAGCAGCAGCGTTGAGACTAGTGACGAGACCCAGTACTTC. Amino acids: CASSSVETSDETQYF.

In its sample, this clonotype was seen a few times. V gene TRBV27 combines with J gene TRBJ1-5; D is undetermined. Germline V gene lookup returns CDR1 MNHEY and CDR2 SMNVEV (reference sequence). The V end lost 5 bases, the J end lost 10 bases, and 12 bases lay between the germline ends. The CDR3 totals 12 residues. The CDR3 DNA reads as TGTGCCAGCAGTCTTTCCGGTGCCCCCCAGCATTTT. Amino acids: CASSLSGAPQHF.

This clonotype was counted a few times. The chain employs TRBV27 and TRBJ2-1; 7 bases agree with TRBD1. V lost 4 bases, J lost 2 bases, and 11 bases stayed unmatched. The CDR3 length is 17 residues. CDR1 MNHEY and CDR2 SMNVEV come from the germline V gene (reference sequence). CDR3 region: CASSSYDRVKTYNEQFF. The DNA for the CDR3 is TGTGCCAGCAGTTCTTACGACAGGGTAAAGACCTACAATGAGCAGTTCTTC.

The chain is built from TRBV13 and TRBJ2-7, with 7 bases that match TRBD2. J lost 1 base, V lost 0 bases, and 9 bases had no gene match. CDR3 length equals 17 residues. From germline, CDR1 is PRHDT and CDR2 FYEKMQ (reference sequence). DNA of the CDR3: TGTGCCAGCAGCTTAGGCGGGGAGGGCCTGGGGTCCTACGAGCAGTACTTC. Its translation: CASSLGGEGLGSYEQYF.

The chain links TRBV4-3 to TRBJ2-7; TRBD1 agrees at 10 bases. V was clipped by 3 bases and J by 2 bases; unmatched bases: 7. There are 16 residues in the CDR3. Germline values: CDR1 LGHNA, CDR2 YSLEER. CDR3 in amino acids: CASSQAKTGGPYEQYF. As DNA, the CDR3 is TGCGCCAGCAGCCAGGCTAAGACAGGGGGCCCCTACGAGCAGTACTTC.

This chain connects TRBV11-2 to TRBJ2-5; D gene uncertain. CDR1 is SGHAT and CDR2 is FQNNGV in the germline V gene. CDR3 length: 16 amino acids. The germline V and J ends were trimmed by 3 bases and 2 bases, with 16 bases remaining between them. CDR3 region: CASSFLTRRLQETQYF. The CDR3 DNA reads TGTGCCAGCAGCTTCCTGACCAGAAGACTTCAAGAGACCCAGTACTTC.

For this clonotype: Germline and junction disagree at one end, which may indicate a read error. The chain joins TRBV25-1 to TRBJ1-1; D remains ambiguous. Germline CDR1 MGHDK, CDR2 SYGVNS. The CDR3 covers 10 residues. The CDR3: CTSSDTEAFF. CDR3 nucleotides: TGTACCAGCAGTGATACTGAAGCTTTCTTT.

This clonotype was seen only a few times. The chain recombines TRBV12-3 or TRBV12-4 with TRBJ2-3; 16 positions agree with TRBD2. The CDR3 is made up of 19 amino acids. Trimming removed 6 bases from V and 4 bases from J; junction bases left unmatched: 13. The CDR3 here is CASSRPGTSGGDWADTQYF. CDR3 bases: TGTGCCAGCAGCCGGCCGGGGACTAGCGGGGGGGACTGGGCAGATACGCAGTATTTT.

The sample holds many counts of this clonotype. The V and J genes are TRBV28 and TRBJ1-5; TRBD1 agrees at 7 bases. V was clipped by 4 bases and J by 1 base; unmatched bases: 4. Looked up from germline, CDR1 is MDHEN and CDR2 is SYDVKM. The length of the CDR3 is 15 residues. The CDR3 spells CASSSTGASNQPQHF. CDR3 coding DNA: TGTGCCAGCAGTTCCACAGGGGCCAGCAATCAGCCCCAGCATTTT.

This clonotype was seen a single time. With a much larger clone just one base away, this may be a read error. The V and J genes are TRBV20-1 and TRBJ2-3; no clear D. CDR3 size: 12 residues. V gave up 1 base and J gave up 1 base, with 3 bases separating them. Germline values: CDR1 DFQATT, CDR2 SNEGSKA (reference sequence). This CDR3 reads CSARVGTDTQYF. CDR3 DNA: TGCAGTGCTAGAGTGGGCACAGATACGCAGTATTTT.

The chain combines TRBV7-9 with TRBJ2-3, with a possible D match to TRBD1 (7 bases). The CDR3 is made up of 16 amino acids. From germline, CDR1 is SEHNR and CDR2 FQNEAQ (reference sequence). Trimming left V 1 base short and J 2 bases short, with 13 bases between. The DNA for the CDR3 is TGTGCCAGCAGCTTAGGACAGGGACTCTCCACAGATACGCAGTATTTT. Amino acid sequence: CASSLGQGLSTDTQYF.

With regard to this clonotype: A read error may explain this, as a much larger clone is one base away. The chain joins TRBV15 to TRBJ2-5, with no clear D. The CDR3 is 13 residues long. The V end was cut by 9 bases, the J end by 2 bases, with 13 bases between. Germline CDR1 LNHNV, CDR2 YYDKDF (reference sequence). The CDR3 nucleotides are TGTGCCACGCCAACTTGGAGTCAAGAGACCCAGTACTTC. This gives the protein CATPTWSQETQYF.

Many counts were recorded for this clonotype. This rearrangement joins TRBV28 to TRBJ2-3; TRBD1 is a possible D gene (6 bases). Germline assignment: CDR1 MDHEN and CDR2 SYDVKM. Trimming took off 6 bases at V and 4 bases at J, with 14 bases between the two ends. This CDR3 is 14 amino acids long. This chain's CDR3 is CASSPSEGADTQYF. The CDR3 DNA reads TGTGCCAGCAGCCCAAGCGAGGGGGCAGATACGCAGTATTTT.